The 13 T cell receptor beta chains below all came from one sample that was sequenced in a study of T cell changes during pregnancy in multiple sclerosis. Sequencing was performed with immunoSEQ multiplex PCR; in TCRdb, only in-frame clones are kept and a portion is missing. The sample carries more than 40,000 clones, approximately 90% recorded once. This material consisted of CD8+ T cells from peripheral blood mononuclear cells, taken in the third trimester of pregnancy. The receptors were sampled from a female donor with multiple sclerosis, enrolled in a pregnancy study.

The J gene is TRBJ2-1, the V gene TRBV5-1, with D tentatively TRBD2 (5 bases). The CDR3 runs to 12 residues. Per germline, CDR1 SGHRS and CDR2 YFSETQ. V was cut by 0 bases and J by 8 bases, with 6 bases left in between. CDR3 region: CASSLVRDEQFF. CDR3 nucleotides: TGCGCCAGCAGCTTGGTGCGGGATGAGCAGTTCTTC.

The V and J genes are TRBV2 and TRBJ2-2, with TRBD1 identical over 12 bases. Germline assignment: CDR1 SNHLY and CDR2 FYNNEI. There are 23 residues in the CDR3. With 5 bases clipped from V and 0 bases from J, the junction kept 22 bases outside the gene matches. DNA of the CDR3: TGTGCCAGCAGTTTTACTCCAACCGGGACAGGGGGCTTAGGGGTACCGAACACCGGGGAGCTGTTTTTT. This gives the protein CASSFTPTGTGGLGVPNTGELFF.

This chain joins TRBV25-1 and TRBJ2-3; 11 bases are shared with TRBD2. Germline trimming cut 2 bases from V and 4 bases from J; bases unmatched to any gene: 2. The CDR3 sequence is 15 residues long. Germline V CDR1 and CDR2: MGHDK, SYGVNS. Here the CDR3 DNA reads TGTGCCAGCAGTGAACCTAGCGGGGGGCCAGATACGCAGTATTTT. Residues: CASSEPSGGPDTQYF.

The rearrangement uses TRBV7-3 and TRBJ2-1; TRBD1 matches at 7 bases. J lost 2 bases, V lost 1 base, and 2 bases had no gene match. In germline, CDR1 is SGHTA, CDR2 FQGTGA. The CDR3 runs to 15 residues. CDR3 sequence: CASSLNQGAYNEQFF. The CDR3 region has the DNA TGTGCCAGCAGCTTAAATCAGGGGGCCTACAATGAGCAGTTCTTC.

This rearrangement joins TRBV6-5 to TRBJ2-1; TRBD2 is a possible D gene (5 bases). Trimming took 2 bases from V and 5 from J, leaving 10 bases between them. Germline CDR1 and CDR2: MNHEY and SVGAGI. The CDR3 has 14 residues. This CDR3 is CASSYEGVHNEQFF. The CDR3 coding sequence is TGTGCCAGCAGTTACGAGGGTGTCCACAATGAGCAGTTCTTC.

This clone is large (0.1 to 1%) within its sample. The J gene is TRBJ2-2, the V gene TRBV12-5; D might be TRBD1 (5 bases). Germline-derived CDR1 and CDR2 are LGHNT and FRNRAP. V was cut by 1 base and J by 5 bases, with 14 bases left in between. This CDR3 is built from 16 residues. The CDR3 region has the DNA TGTGCTAGTGGTTTGGAACCCAGGGCTTTGACCGGGGAGCTGTTTTTT. Residues: CASGLEPRALTGELFF.

The chain uses TRBV7-9 and TRBJ2-3; 11 nucleotides align to TRBD2. Looked up from germline, CDR1 is SEHNR and CDR2 is FQNEAQ (reference sequence). V lost 6 bases, J lost 0 bases, and 11 bases stayed unmatched. The CDR3 runs 18 residues. The CDR3 protein is CASRKTSGELISTDTQYF. CDR3 nucleotide sequence: TGTGCCAGCAGAAAGACTAGCGGGGAACTAATAAGCACAGATACGCAGTATTTT. Full variable domain (outside the CDR3, taken from reference TRBV7-9 and TRBJ2-3): DTGVSQNPRHKITKRGQNVTFRCDPISEHNRLYWYRQTLGQGPEFLTYFQNEAQLEKSRLLSDRFSAERPKGSFSTLEIQRTEQGDSAMYLCASRKTSGELISTDTQYFGPGTRLTVL.

The CDR3 nucleotides read TGTGCCAGCAGCTTGTCAGGGGCTAATTCACCCCTCCACTTT. Translation: CASSLSGANSPLHF. The genes are TRBV13 and TRBJ1-6; a weak D match, TRBD1 (6 bases). The length of the CDR3 is 14 residues. Deletions cut 3 bases from V and 6 bases from J, with 9 bases between. Germline CDR1 reads PRHDT; CDR2 reads FYEKMQ (reference sequence).

The chain uses TRBV5-5 and TRBJ2-3; tentative D call: TRBD1 (5 bases). Trimming left V 5 bases short and J 1 base short, with 5 bases between. The CDR3 length is 12 residues. Looked up from germline, CDR1 is SGHKS and CDR2 is YYEKEE (reference sequence). The CDR3: CASRQGTDTQYF. The CDR3 DNA follows: TGTGCCAGCAGACAGGGCACAGATACGCAGTATTTT.

Comment on this clone: Distinct nucleotide sequences in the sample also encode this CDR3. This rearrangement joins TRBV27 to TRBJ1-1; D gene uncertain. Germline assignment: CDR1 MNHEY and CDR2 SMNVEV (reference sequence). The CDR3 loop spans 13 amino acids. V shed 3 bases and J shed 4 bases, with 9 bases lying between them. The CDR3 region is CASSLGRGTEAFF. DNA for the CDR3: TGTGCCAGCAGTTTGGGTCGGGGCACTGAAGCTTTCTTT.

The chain carries TRBV7-9 and TRBJ1-1; perhaps TRBD1 as D (6 bases). CDR3 length: 13 residues. Germline CDR1 reads SEHNR; CDR2 reads FQNEAQ (reference sequence). V shed 3 bases and J shed 3 bases, with 8 bases lying between them. CDR3 residues: CASSLGGHTEAFF. In DNA, the CDR3 is TGTGCCAGCAGCTTGGGGGGGCACACTGAAGCTTTCTTT.

The V and J genes are TRBV14 and TRBJ2-2, with 11 bases matching TRBD2. The germline gives CDR1 SGHDN, CDR2 FVKESK. After removal of 1 base from V and 5 bases from J, the junction contained 6 bases not matched to a gene. The length of the CDR3 is 17 residues. CDR3: CASSQVWLAGGTGELFF. The CDR3 DNA reads as TGTGCCAGCAGCCAAGTGTGGCTAGCGGGAGGAACCGGGGAGCTGTTTTTT.

This clone was seen repeatedly, ten times or more. This chain links TRBV6-1 with TRBJ2-7, with 7 bases matching TRBD2. The CDR3 consists of 15 residues. CDR1 and CDR2 (germline): MNHNS, SASEGT. V shed 3 bases, J shed 5 bases, and the junction held 10 bases outside the gene matches. The CDR3 loop is CASSDPSGGRDEQYF. CDR3 DNA: TGTGCCAGCAGTGACCCATCTGGAGGGAGGGACGAGCAGTACTTC.